These 13 T cell receptor beta chains came from one sample sequenced in a study of cytomegalovirus exposure and HLA in healthy donors. Clones were sequenced by immunoSEQ multiplex PCR, and TCRdb holds only the in-frame ones, with some missing. The repertoire has under 300,000 clones, nearly 90% of them found once; the top ten carry under 0.45%. Sequencing was done on a sample of PBMCs. These receptors all stem from a woman aged 18-30 years in good health and CMV-seronegative.

This clone was recorded only once. V is TRBV18 and J is TRBJ2-1, with D unclear. Germline V lookup: CDR1 KGHSH, CDR2 LQKENI. The V end was cut by 3 bases, the J end by 0 bases, with 3 bases between. The CDR3 is made up of 13 amino acids. CDR3 nucleotides: TGTGCCAGCTCACCCCTCTCCTACAATGAGCAGTTCTTC. Residues: CASSPLSYNEQFF.

The chain links TRBV29-1 to TRBJ2-3; tentative D call: TRBD1 (7 bases). CDR1 is SQVTM and CDR2 is ANQGSEA in the germline V gene. V lost 8 bases to trimming and J lost 2 bases, with 17 bases between them. This CDR3 spans 14 amino acids. CDR3 in amino acids: CSTPQGGVTDTQYF. The CDR3 region has the DNA TGCAGCACCCCTCAGGGGGGAGTCACAGATACGCAGTATTTT.

The rearrangement links TRBV4-1 to TRBJ2-1, with 13 nucleotides matching TRBD2. The CDR3 sequence is 18 residues long. V lost 1 base and J lost 5; bases outside the gene matches: 8. The germline CDR1 and CDR2 sequences are MGHRA and YSYEKL. This chain's CDR3 is CASSQATSGGDLNNEQFF. The CDR3 nucleotides read TGCGCCAGCAGCCAAGCTACTAGCGGGGGGGACCTAAACAATGAGCAGTTCTTC.

The gene calls are TRBV7-8 and TRBJ2-1, with TRBD2 matching 12 bases. CDR1 is SGHVS, CDR2 FQNEAQ, per germline. The CDR3 contains 16 residues. The J segment lost 4 bases and the V segment lost 5 bases, leaving 6 bases of the junction unmatched. The CDR3 is CASSRKTSGGYNEQFF. For the CDR3, the DNA is TGTGCCAGCAGCCGTAAGACTAGCGGGGGATACAATGAGCAGTTCTTC.

V is TRBV4-1 and J is TRBJ2-5, with D possibly being TRBD1 (6 bases). Germline V CDR1 and CDR2: MGHRA, YSYEKL. The germline V and J ends were trimmed by 4 bases and 5 bases, with 17 bases remaining between them. CDR3 length: 15 residues. CDR3 in DNA: TGCGCCAGCAGCCGCAACCGGGACACCGCGGAGACCCAGTACTTC. As protein: CASSRNRDTAETQYF.

This clone was picked up one time. This chain uses TRBV9 with TRBJ2-5, with 10 bases that match TRBD2. J was trimmed by 2 bases and V by 4 bases; bases with no gene match: 5. From germline, CDR1 is SGDLS and CDR2 YYNGEE. This CDR3 has 15 residues. This chain's CDR3 is CASSPTTSGQETQYF. For the CDR3, the DNA is TGTGCCAGCAGCCCGACGACTAGCGGGCAAGAGACCCAGTACTTC. The entire variable domain, with the rest obtained from reference TRBV9 and TRBJ2-5, is as follows: DSGVTQTPKHLITATGQRVTLRCSPRSGDLSVYWYQQSLDQGLQFLIQYYNGEERAKGNILERFSAQQFPDLHSELNLSSLELGDSALYFCASSPTTSGQETQYFGPGTRLLVL.

The chain carries TRBV5-6 and TRBJ2-7; 10 bases are a match to TRBD2. J gave up 10 bases and V 2 bases, and 9 bases lay outside the gene matches. This CDR3 has 14 residues. Germline V CDR1 and CDR2: SGHDT, YYEEEE. The CDR3 region has the DNA TGTGCCAGCAGCTTAAGAGATGGACTAGCGGAACAGTACGTC. It encodes CASSLRDGLAEQYV.

This clone came up once. The CDR3 DNA sequence: TGTGCCAGCAGTTACTCAGCAGGGGGTGGTTACGAGCAGTACGTC. This codes for CASSYSAGGGYEQYV. The V gene is TRBV6-5, the J gene TRBJ2-7; 7 bases match TRBD1. V lost 0 bases, J lost 4 bases, and 6 bases stayed unmatched. This CDR3 is built from 15 residues. Germline CDR1 reads MNHEY; CDR2 reads SVGAGI.

The rearrangement joins TRBV7-6 to TRBJ2-5; TRBD2 agrees at 15 bases. CDR3 length equals 17 residues. Germline V CDR1 and CDR2: SGHVS, FNYEAQ. Germline trimming cut 1 base from V and 5 bases from J; bases unmatched to any gene: 5. The CDR3 reads CASSLGGLAGGLETQYF. The CDR3 coding sequence is TGTGCCAGCAGCTTAGGAGGACTAGCGGGGGGGCTGGAGACCCAGTACTTC.

This clone has a single count. This rearrangement joins TRBV28 to TRBJ1-2; TRBD1 agrees at 10 bases. Germline V lookup: CDR1 MDHEN, CDR2 SYDVKM. The V segment lost 0 bases and the J segment 8 bases; nucleotides outside the gene matches: 18. The CDR3 is made up of 19 amino acids. CDR3 in DNA: TGTGCCAGCAGTTTATGGTTGACAGGGGGCGCAGCGGGTCTTCGGGGCTACACCTTC. Protein: CASSLWLTGGAAGLRGYTF.

The rearrangement links TRBV27 to TRBJ2-7; 11 bases are shared with TRBD1. The CDR3 spans 14 residues. The germline V gene has CDR1 MNHEY and CDR2 SMNVEV (reference sequence). V gave up 4 bases and J gave up 4 bases; unmatched junction bases: 3. The CDR3 spells CASSSGTGGYEQYF. CDR3 bases: TGTGCCAGCAGTTCCGGGACAGGGGGTTACGAGCAGTACTTC.

The genes are TRBV27 and TRBJ1-5, with D possibly being TRBD1 (5 bases). The CDR3 has 13 residues. CDR1 and CDR2 (germline): MNHEY, SMNVEV (reference sequence). The germline V and J ends were trimmed by 3 bases and 6 bases, with 9 bases remaining between them. CDR3 nucleotide sequence: TGTGCCAGCAGTTTGGCGGGGGTTCAGCCCCAGCATTTT. Translated, it gives CASSLAGVQPQHF.

The rearrangement joins TRBV5-1 to TRBJ1-1; D is undetermined. The CDR3 runs to 15 residues. Trimming took off 3 bases at V and 0 bases at J, with 12 bases between the two ends. CDR1 SGHRS and CDR2 YFSETQ come from the germline V gene. DNA for the CDR3: TGCGCCAGCAGCTCAAACGGCGGAATGAACACTGAAGCTTTCTTT. It encodes CASSSNGGMNTEAFF. Full variable domain (outside the CDR3, taken from reference TRBV5-1 and TRBJ1-1): KAGVTQTPRYLIKTRGQQVTLSCSPISGHRSVSWYQQTPGQGLQFLFEYFSETQRNKGNFPGRFSGRQFSNSRSEMNVSTLELGDSALYLCASSSNGGMNTEAFFGQGTRLTVV.